The clone carrying this T cell receptor beta chain was seen at least ten times. Its antigen is currently unknown. The CDR3 has 14 residues. CDR1 is SGHVS, CDR2 FNYEAQ, per germline. Trimming pared 2 bases from V and 4 bases from J, leaving 8 bases between. The data were obtained in a study of T cells after yellow fever vaccination. Study conclusions and caveats: Of the clonotypes, a small share occurred in both CD4 and CD8 compartments.

5'RACE template switching produced TCR cDNA carrying a universal primer site and UMIs. MiXCR, applied by TCRdb to the 5' RACE reads, yields one record per CDR3 protein. The table lists approximately 250,000 distinct CDR3 sequences, around 6.7% of them singletons, with roughly 1% in the top ten. V gene TRBV7-6 combines with J gene TRBJ2-2; D is undetermined. The TCR was taken from a man aged 25 to 45 who received the YFV17D yellow fever vaccine. The sample in question was CD4+ T cells sorted from PBMCs, obtained on the day of the yellow fever booster vaccination. The CDR3 loop reads CASSLIGPTGELFF. The CDR3 DNA follows: TGTGCCAGCAGCTTAATCGGGCCCACCGGGGAGCTGTTTTTT.